This TCR beta chain was recorded in a study of graft-versus-host responses after intestinal transplantation. Only in-frame clones appear in the TCRdb table, and some are missing; sequencing was by immunoSEQ multiplex PCR. In the table there are approximately 10,000 clones, over 90% of which are singletons. The germline V gene encodes CDR1 GTSNPN and CDR2 SVGIG (reference sequence). Between the trimmed V and J ends, which lost 0 bases and 6 bases, there was a span of 17 bases. CDR3 length: 16 residues. The specimen was PBMCs, collected 8 days after intestinal transplant. The sequence was obtained from a human patient who received an intestinal transplant, so some T cells may come from the graft donor. The rearrangement uses TRBV30 and TRBJ2-2, with TRBD2 as a possible D gene (5 bases). The CDR3 is CAWSVRGIDPPGELFF. The CDR3 nucleotides read TGTGCCTGGAGTGTTCGGGGAATTGATCCCCCCGGGGAGCTGTTTTTT.